A single T cell receptor (beta chain) is shown here with its context. The antigen remains undetermined. TCRdb itself ran the 5' RACE reads through MiXCR, one entry per CDR3 protein. The sample shows hundreds of thousands of distinct CDR3 sequences, 15% to 20% of them seen only once. The data were obtained in a study of T-cell memory formation after mild COVID-19. Across the whole study: Among the donors, TCR clusters were largely specific to each donor.

The study's findings and limits: Day 15 to 85 contracting clones showed balanced CD4/CD8; day 15 to 37 expanders favored CD4+. Those CD4+ clones that contracted were mainly in CM and EM (CD8+ ones in EMRA).

This TCR derives from an adult woman who had mild COVID-19 (a few samples of this study predate the infection). Cell type and time point are not known. The source material was PBMCs or a T cell subset sorted from them (not recorded which).

This CDR3 is CASSQGVLLYGYTF. In DNA, the CDR3 is TGTGCCAGCAGCCAAGGGGTCCTTCTCTATGGCTACACCTTC. The chain combines TRBV4-2 with TRBJ1-2, with D hard to call. The CDR3 has 14 residues. Trimming left V 1 base short and J 4 bases short, with 10 bases between. Germline V gene sequence: CDR1 LGHNA, CDR2 YNFKEQ.